The next 9 T cell receptor beta chains were all read from a single sample in a study of neurological immune-mediated disorders. TCRdb called the 5' RACE reads again in MiXCR, with one record for every CDR3 protein. Among approximately 45,000 distinct CDR3 sequences listed, 13% were seen once. This sample's time point: longitudinal time-point 3. The sequenced sample consisted of PBMCs. The receptors here all came from a man aged 25 to 40 in good health.

This clonotype was picked up many times. The chain employs TRBV5-1 and TRBJ2-2; 7 bases match TRBD2. The CDR3 runs 14 residues. With 5 bases clipped from V and 4 bases from J, the junction kept 5 bases outside the gene matches. The germline V gene encodes CDR1 SGHRS and CDR2 YFSETQ. The CDR3 loop is CASSGGSGTGELFF. CDR3 nucleotides: TGCGCCAGCAGTGGCGGGAGTGGCACCGGGGAGCTGTTTTTT.

This rearrangement joins TRBV20-1 to TRBJ1-1; TRBD1 matches 10 bases. V gave up 7 bases and J gave up 5 bases; unmatched junction bases: 7. Germline CDR1 reads DFQATT; CDR2 reads SNEGSKA (reference sequence). This CDR3 has 13 residues. The CDR3 loop is CSGSGTGETEAFF. In DNA, the CDR3 is TGCAGTGGCTCCGGGACAGGGGAAACTGAAGCTTTCTTT.

At least ten counts were recorded for this clonotype. The chain joins TRBV12-3 or TRBV12-4 to TRBJ2-5; D may be TRBD2 (6 bases). CDR3 size: 14 residues. V dropped 2 bases and J dropped 5 bases, with 12 bases sitting between them. CDR3 loop: CASSLTGEVETQYF. The CDR3 bases are TGTGCCAGCAGTTTAACGGGAGAGGTGGAGACCCAGTACTTC.

This clonotype has ten or more counts. This rearrangement joins TRBV7-2 to TRBJ2-5, with 16 bases that match TRBD2. This CDR3 has 17 residues. V trimming: 3 bases; J trimming: 4 bases; junction bases outside the gene matches: 5. Germline loops: CDR1 SGHTA, CDR2 FQGNSA. The CDR3 protein is CASSLGLAGGGAETQYF. The CDR3 DNA reads as TGTGCCAGCAGCTTGGGACTAGCGGGAGGGGGGGCAGAGACCCAGTACTTC.

V usage is TRBV7-9 and J usage is TRBJ2-5; 8 bases fit TRBD2. The germline gives CDR1 SEHNR, CDR2 FQNEAQ (reference sequence). V gave up 4 bases and J gave up 3 bases; unmatched junction bases: 7. This CDR3 has 15 residues. CDR3 sequence (DNA): TGTGCCAGCAGCTACGCGTCGGGGGGGGAAGAGACCCAGTACTTC. Its translation: CASSYASGGEETQYF.

This clonotype showed up many times. The chain recombines TRBV5-1 with TRBJ2-5; D is tentatively TRBD1 or TRBD2 (5 bases each). The germline CDR1 and CDR2 sequences are SGHRS and YFSETQ. The CDR3 consists of 14 residues. The germline V and J ends were trimmed by 4 bases and 2 bases, with 12 bases remaining between them. CDR3 DNA sequence: TGCGCCAGCAGCCCCGGTGGGGGACAAGAGACCCAGTACTTC. This encodes CASSPGGGQETQYF.

This clonotype has a count of ten or more. J is TRBJ2-4 and V is TRBV29-1; maybe TRBD1 (6 bases). V was clipped by 7 bases and J by 4 bases, with 14 bases between them. CDR1 and CDR2 (germline): SQVTM, ANQGSEA. The CDR3 spans 13 residues. In nucleotides, the CDR3 is TGCAGCGCCCGCAGACAGGAGAAAAACATTCAGTACTTC. As protein: CSARRQEKNIQYF. The full variable domain, its missing parts supplied by reference TRBV29-1 and TRBJ2-4, is SAVISQKPSRDICQRGTSLTIQCQVDSQVTMMFWYRQQPGQSLTLIATANQGSEATYESGFVIDKFPISRPNLTFSTLTVSNMSPEDSSIYLCSARRQEKNIQYFGAGTRLSVL.

There are many counts of this clonotype. The rearrangement links TRBV7-2 to TRBJ1-2; D not resolved. Germline lookup yields CDR1 SGHTA and CDR2 FQGNSA. Trimming removed 7 bases from V and 7 bases from J, with 16 bases in between. The CDR3 contains 13 residues. Here the CDR3 reads CASTPGVGRGYTF. The CDR3 DNA reads as TGTGCCAGCACCCCCGGGGTCGGGCGTGGCTACACCTTC. The full variable domain, completed using reference TRBV7-2 and TRBJ1-2, is GAGVSQSPSNKVTEKGKDVELRCDPISGHTALYWYRQSLGQGLEFLIYFQGNSAPDKSGLPSDRFSAERTGGSVSTLTIQRTQQEDSAVYLCASTPGVGRGYTFGSGTRLTVV.

Ten or more counts support this clonotype. The V gene is TRBV7-3, the J gene TRBJ2-2; 9 positions agree with TRBD2. The germline CDR1 and CDR2 sequences are SGHTA and FQGTGA. V was pared by 5 bases and J by 4 bases, with 8 bases of the junction left unmatched. The CDR3 is made up of 16 amino acids. The CDR3, as DNA: TGTGCCAGCAGCCAATTAGCGGGAGCCGCCACCGGGGAGCTGTTTTTT. Protein product: CASSQLAGAATGELFF.